This entry lists 31 T cell receptor beta chains sequenced from one sample in a study of control samples from healthy donors and cancer patients. Here immunoSEQ multiplex PCR was the method, and the copy in TCRdb shows in-frame clones only, minus some. The repertoire holds over 200,000 clones, with 82% as singletons. The sequenced sample was PBMCs. All receptors come from a woman aged 60 to 75 with lung cancer.

The V gene is TRBV28, the J gene TRBJ1-2, with no clear D. The germline V and J ends were trimmed by 6 bases and 5 bases, with 10 bases remaining between them. This CDR3 has 12 amino acids. In germline, CDR1 is MDHEN, CDR2 SYDVKM. CDR3 sequence reads: CASSPDRYGYTF. The CDR3 bases are TGTGCCAGCAGCCCAGATAGGTATGGCTACACCTTC.

The chain is built from TRBV6-5 and TRBJ1-2; no firm D call. The CDR3 runs to 14 residues. Germline V gene data show CDR1 as MNHEY and CDR2 as SVGAGI. Between the trimmed V and J ends, which lost 2 bases and 7 bases, there was a span of 14 bases. CDR3 loop: CASSYEGLMGGYTF. The CDR3 DNA is TGTGCCAGCAGTTACGAGGGTCTTATGGGTGGCTACACCTTC.

The V call is TRBV5-6, the J call TRBJ2-1; D remains unclear. Germline V gives CDR1 SGHDT, CDR2 YYEEEE. V lost 0 bases and J 1 base, leaving 11 bases between the germline ends. CDR3 length: 16 residues. DNA for the CDR3: TGTGCCAGCAGCTTGGTTGCAGCTTCATCCTACAATGAGCAGTTCTTC. This codes for CASSLVAASSYNEQFF.

This clone was counted once. The sample holds other DNA sequences that translate to the same CDR3. The chain links TRBV18 to TRBJ1-2; 9 bases fit TRBD1. Germline CDR1 reads KGHSH; CDR2 reads LQKENI. The V and J ends lost 6 bases and 7 bases, in that order; junction bases with no gene match: 6. The CDR3 extends over 13 amino acids. CDR3 nucleotide sequence: TGTGCCAGCTCGCCGGGACAGGGAGGTGGCTACACCTTC. Translating it yields CASSPGQGGGYTF.

The V and J genes are TRBV5-1 and TRBJ1-6; a possible D gene is TRBD1 (6 bases). V was trimmed by 0 bases and J by 10 bases, leaving 11 bases between them. CDR3 size: 14 residues. Germline values: CDR1 SGHRS, CDR2 YFSETQ. CDR3 protein: CASSLGEGESPLHF. CDR3 in DNA: TGCGCCAGCAGCTTGGGTGAGGGGGAATCACCCCTCCACTTT.

The genes are TRBV6-6 and TRBJ2-2, with 9 bases matching TRBD1. Germline CDR1 MNHNY, CDR2 SVGAGI (reference sequence). The CDR3 has 15 residues. J was trimmed by 7 bases and V by 6 bases; bases with no gene match: 9. The CDR3 region is CASRGTGRLGGELFF. CDR3 coding DNA: TGTGCCAGCAGGGGGACAGGGCGGTTGGGCGGGGAGCTGTTTTTT.

The V and J genes are TRBV3-1 (or the pseudogene TRBV3-2) and TRBJ1-2; possible D gene TRBD1, 5 bases. V gave up 4 bases and J gave up 4 bases, with 10 bases separating them. CDR3 length: 13 residues. CDR1 and CDR2 (germline): LGHDT, YNNKEL (reference sequence). CDR3 DNA: TGTGCCAGCAGCCTCGGGACTCCCTATGGCTACACCTTC. Encoded protein: CASSLGTPYGYTF.

This clone was seen only a few times. This chain uses TRBV19 with TRBJ2-1, with D hard to call. The CDR3 runs to 14 residues. The germline gives CDR1 LNHDA, CDR2 SQIVND (reference sequence). V dropped 8 bases and J dropped 8 bases, with 19 bases sitting between them. The CDR3 bases are TGTGCCAGTGTGCCGCCGCTCCGAAGGGATGAGCAGTTCTTC. This encodes CASVPPLRRDEQFF.

The chain links TRBV7-9 to TRBJ2-1; unclear D gene. CDR3 length: 12 amino acids. Per germline, CDR1 SEHNR and CDR2 FQNEAQ (reference sequence). V gave up 2 bases and J gave up 5 bases, with 4 bases separating them. In nucleotides, the CDR3 is TGTGCCAGCAGCTTATATGACAATGAGCAGTTCTTC. Protein product: CASSLYDNEQFF.

CDR3 region: CASSLGEGLGNEQFF. The CDR3 coding sequence is TGTGCCAGCAGCTTGGGGGAGGGCCTTGGCAATGAGCAGTTCTTC. V usage is TRBV7-3 and J usage is TRBJ2-1; the match to TRBD2 covers 7 bases. Germline V lookup: CDR1 SGHTA, CDR2 FQGTGA. The trim removed 3 bases at V and 6 bases at J, leaving 8 bases unmatched. The CDR3 is 15 residues long.

This sequence joins TRBV3-1 (or the pseudogene TRBV3-2) and TRBJ2-1; D unclear. The germline gives CDR1 LGHDT, CDR2 YNNKEL (reference sequence). V gave up 1 base and J gave up 2 bases, with 9 bases separating them. The CDR3 extends over 15 amino acids. The CDR3 loop is CASSQGGGTYNEQFF. CDR3 nucleotide sequence: TGTGCCAGCAGCCAAGGCGGCGGAACCTACAATGAGCAGTTCTTC.

The chain is built from TRBV10-2 and TRBJ2-5; tentative D call: TRBD1 (6 bases). This CDR3 has 14 residues. The germline gives CDR1 WSHSY, CDR2 SAAADI. V was cut by 2 bases and J by 4 bases, with 11 bases left in between. This chain's CDR3 is CASSEVLRGETQYF. The DNA of the CDR3 is TGCGCCAGCAGTGAGGTGCTCAGGGGAGAGACCCAGTACTTC.

The CDR3 DNA sequence: TGCGCCAGCAGCTCGCCCGGGACAGGGAACACTGAAGCTTTCTTT. As protein: CASSSPGTGNTEAFF. J is TRBJ1-1 and V is TRBV4-1; 8 bases match TRBD1. Germline V lookup: CDR1 MGHRA, CDR2 YSYEKL. V trimming: 5 bases; J trimming: 1 base; junction bases outside the gene matches: 6. This CDR3 region has 15 residues.

The chain employs TRBV27 and TRBJ1-6; D remains unclear. V was shortened by 2 bases and J by 6 bases, with 11 bases between the two germline ends. CDR1 MNHEY and CDR2 SMNVEV come from the germline V gene (reference sequence). The CDR3 runs to 15 residues. This CDR3 is CASSLSAPSNSPLHF. CDR3 coding DNA: TGTGCCAGCAGTTTAAGCGCACCCAGTAATTCACCCCTCCACTTT.

This chain uses TRBV18 with TRBJ2-5, with TRBD2 identical over 12 bases. With 3 bases clipped from V and 2 bases from J, the junction kept 1 base outside the gene matches. The CDR3 length is 15 residues. Germline CDR1 reads KGHSH; CDR2 reads LQKENI. CDR3 nucleotide sequence: TGTGCCAGCTCACCCGGGACTAGCGGGCAAGAGACCCAGTACTTC. Translated, it gives CASSPGTSGQETQYF.

The chain couples TRBV7-9 to TRBJ1-2, with TRBD1 as a possible D gene (6 bases). Trimming removed 5 bases at V and 3 bases at J, with 16 bases between. Germline V gives CDR1 SEHNR, CDR2 FQNEAQ (reference sequence). The CDR3 contains 15 residues. CDR3 sequence reads: CASSPQRTVDYGYTF. For the CDR3, the DNA is TGTGCCAGCAGCCCGCAAAGGACAGTCGACTATGGCTACACCTTC.

The rearrangement joins TRBV7-2 to TRBJ2-3, with 7 nucleotides matching TRBD2. Trimming cost V 0 bases and J 5 bases; bases outside gene matches: 2. The germline CDR1 and CDR2 sequences are SGHTA and FQGNSA. CDR3 size: 14 residues. CDR3 region: CASSLAGGIDTQYF. The CDR3 DNA sequence: TGTGCCAGCAGCTTAGCGGGAGGGATAGATACGCAGTATTTT.

This clone showed up many times. This sample includes further DNA sequences coding for the same CDR3. The DNA of the CDR3 is TGTGCCAGCAGCTTAACAGGGGTTTTGTACGAGCAGTACTTC. Translating it yields CASSLTGVLYEQYF. This chain joins TRBV7-9 and TRBJ2-7, with TRBD1 matching over 7 bases. Germline CDR1 reads SEHNR; CDR2 reads FQNEAQ (reference sequence). The length of the CDR3 is 14 residues. Trimming at V came to 2 bases and at J to 4 bases, leaving 5 bases not matched to a gene.

The gene calls are TRBV4-1 and TRBJ1-2; 12 bases match TRBD1. CDR3 length: 19 amino acids. The germline V gene has CDR1 MGHRA and CDR2 YSYEKL. V was pared by 3 bases and J by 4 bases, with 15 bases of the junction left unmatched. The CDR3 loop is CASSQIHGDRGLWSYGYTF. The CDR3 region has the DNA TGCGCCAGCAGCCAGATTCATGGGGACAGGGGGCTTTGGAGCTATGGCTACACCTTC.

This clone has a handful of counts. The chain recombines TRBV2 with TRBJ2-1; D is undetermined. This CDR3 region has 11 residues. Germline CDR1 and CDR2: SNHLY and FYNNEI. The V gene lost 4 bases and the J gene lost 13 bases, with 11 bases spanning the gap. The chain's CDR3 is CASSAVVAQFF. CDR3 DNA: TGTGCCAGCAGTGCGGTAGTAGCCCAGTTCTTC.

This clone is a singleton in its sample. This chain connects TRBV29-1 to TRBJ2-1; no clear D gene. Germline lookup yields CDR1 SQVTM and CDR2 ANQGSEA. V was shortened by 4 bases and J by 0 bases, with 13 bases between the two germline ends. The CDR3 sequence is 15 residues long. Here the CDR3 reads CSVVGARGSYNEQFF. CDR3 DNA sequence: TGCAGCGTTGTGGGCGCTAGAGGCTCCTACAATGAGCAGTTCTTC.

The genes are TRBV6-5 and TRBJ2-7; D tentatively fits TRBD1 or TRBD2 (5 bases each). Trimming removed 5 bases from V and 2 bases from J, with 10 bases in between. The CDR3 sequence is 13 residues long. CDR1 is MNHEY and CDR2 is SVGAGI in the germline V gene. The CDR3 coding sequence is TGTGCCAGCAGTCGGGACGGCACCTACGAGCAGTACTTC. This gives the protein CASSRDGTYEQYF.

The V and J genes are TRBV12-3 or TRBV12-4 and TRBJ1-5; D ambiguous. The V gene lost 5 bases and the J gene lost 3 bases, with 8 bases spanning the gap. The CDR3 extends over 13 amino acids. This chain's CDR3 is CASSPGPNQPQHF. The CDR3 DNA sequence: TGTGCCAGCAGTCCCGGACCCAATCAGCCCCAGCATTTT.

The chain links TRBV7-2 to TRBJ2-1; D not certain. Germline CDR1 is SGHTA and CDR2 is FQGNSA. The CDR3 covers 12 residues. Trimming shortened V by 1 base and J by 9 bases, and 7 bases separated the two germline ends. The CDR3, as DNA: TGTGCCAGCAGCTTAGATGCAGGTGAGCAGTTCTTC. This codes for CASSLDAGEQFF. The full variable domain, completed using reference TRBV7-2 and TRBJ2-1, is GAGVSQSPSNKVTEKGKDVELRCDPISGHTALYWYRQSLGQGLEFLIYFQGNSAPDKSGLPSDRFSAERTGGSVSTLTIQRTQQEDSAVYLCASSLDAGEQFFGPGTRLTVL.

This sequence joins TRBV12-3 or TRBV12-4 and TRBJ2-7, with a possible D match to TRBD2 (6 bases). This CDR3 has 13 amino acids. V lost 7 bases and J lost 2, with 12 bases in between. The CDR3 region has the DNA TGTGCCAGCAAGTTCGGCGGGACCTACGAGCAGTACTTC. Its protein is CASKFGGTYEQYF.

The V and J genes are TRBV4-2 and TRBJ2-1; 14 bases match TRBD2. The CDR3 runs 21 residues. V was clipped by 3 bases and J by 0 bases; unmatched bases: 13. The germline CDR1 and CDR2 sequences are LGHNA and YNFKEQ. The chain's CDR3 is CASSHYGRTSGGHSSYNEQFF. In DNA form, the CDR3 reads TGTGCCAGCAGCCATTATGGCCGGACTAGCGGGGGGCATAGCTCCTACAATGAGCAGTTCTTC.

The chain employs TRBV5-4 and TRBJ2-7; a weak D match, TRBD1 (5 bases). The V gene lost 0 bases and the J gene lost 5 bases, with 18 bases spanning the gap. The CDR3 contains 16 residues. The germline V gene has CDR1 SGHNT and CDR2 YYREEE (reference sequence). The CDR3 region has the DNA TGTGCCAGCAGCTTGGCCAACTGGCAGGGCCTGGACGAGCAGTACTTC. Its translation is CASSLANWQGLDEQYF.

The CDR3 DNA is TGTGCCAGCGAGGACAGGGGGGCCTACGAGCAGTACTTC. Translation: CASEDRGAYEQYF. The chain employs TRBV3-1 (or the pseudogene TRBV3-2) and TRBJ2-7; 10 bases fit TRBD1. This CDR3 has 13 residues. Unmatched junction bases numbered 3, after V lost 8 bases and J lost 2 bases. Germline assignment: CDR1 LGHDT and CDR2 YNNKEL (reference sequence).

This clone has just a few counts. Other DNA variants within this sample encode the same CDR3. The rearrangement joins TRBV3-1 (or the pseudogene TRBV3-2) to TRBJ1-1; D possibly corresponds to TRBD1 (5 bases). V was cut by 1 base and J by 4 bases, with 7 bases left in between. CDR1 and CDR2 from the germline V gene are LGHDT and YNNKEL (reference sequence). This CDR3 has 13 amino acids. The CDR3 loop reads CASSQVGGTEAFF. DNA of the CDR3: TGTGCCAGCAGCCAAGTGGGGGGCACTGAAGCTTTCTTT.

V usage is TRBV19 and J usage is TRBJ2-3; 15 positions match TRBD2. The CDR3 spans 17 residues. V was pared by 0 bases and J by 5 bases, with 3 bases of the junction left unmatched. Germline-derived CDR1 and CDR2 are LNHDA and SQIVND (reference sequence). DNA for the CDR3: TGTGCCAGTAGTATAGATCCGGGACTAGCGGGGGGAGATACGCAGTATTTT. This translates into CASSIDPGLAGGDTQYF.

V and J are TRBV7-2 and TRBJ1-1; 7 positions match TRBD1. CDR1 is SGHTA and CDR2 is FQGNSA in the germline V gene. J lost 3 bases, V lost 5 bases, and 15 bases had no gene match. CDR3 length: 17 residues. CDR3 coding DNA: TGTGCCAGCAGCCCCGCGTTTGGGAGGGGGCGGGACACTGAAGCTTTCTTT. Translating gives CASSPAFGRGRDTEAFF.